The clone carrying this T cell receptor beta chain occurred a few times. Its antigen remains unidentified. The data stem from a study of T cells after yellow fever vaccination. Study in general: Researchers used SMART-Seq v4 Ultra Low Input to prepare fractions that had low cell numbers.

In TCRdb, the 5' RACE reads were re-called with MiXCR into one record per CDR3 protein. The table has 150,000 to 200,000 distinct CDR3 sequences, more than 5.5% seen once; the top ten hold more than 2.5%. The study's findings and limits: Few clonotypes appeared in both CD4 and CD8 compartments. Reappearance after the booster was seen for most primary-vaccination clones, at 95% to 96% CD4 and around 90% CD8. Weaker overall was a secondary response that nonetheless peaked faster, on day 5 versus 15.

The CDR3 is 21 residues long. The chain carries TRBV21-1 and TRBJ2-1; the table gives TRBD2 as D, unverified against the DNA. TRBV21-1 is a listed pseudogene. The sequencing used CD4+ T cells sorted from PBMCs, collected roughly 5 days after the first yellow fever vaccination. This clonotype originated in a man younger than 35 who received the YFV17D yellow fever vaccine. The CDR3 DNA reads TGTGCCAGCAGCAAAGAGAAAGCCAGACGACCGACTAGCTGTTCCTACAATGAGCAGTTCTTC. Protein sequence: CASSKEKARRPTSCSYNEQFF.